The rows below give T cell receptor beta chains drawn from one sample of a study of identical twins. A single record per CDR3 protein comes from TCRdb applying MiXCR to the 5' RACE reads. The top ten hold roughly 0.5% of the sample, which has 460,000 or so distinct CDR3 sequences, 14% seen once. These data were likewise used in another study, on yellow fever vaccine responses in identical twins.

The sample was CD4+ T cells sorted from blood. The receptors come from a woman aged 18-35 years in good health. The CDR3 runs from the conserved cysteine through the conserved F or W. A D gene is named only where the DNA matches it firmly. Only some rows state a clone size, as once, few, many or a class for expanded clones.

clone_size: -; v_call: TRBV2; j_call: TRBJ2-6; d_call: -; cdr3_nt: TGTGCCAGCAGTGAAGGGCCTAAACCATTCTCTGGGGCCAACGTCCTGACTTTC; cdr3_aa: CASSEGPKPFSGANVLTF
clone_size: many; v_call: TRBV24-1; j_call: TRBJ2-7; d_call: -; cdr3_nt: TGTGCCACCAGCGCACAGGATTCCTACGAGCAGTACTTC; cdr3_aa: CATSAQDSYEQYF
clone_size: few; v_call: TRBV12-3/TRBV12-4; j_call: TRBJ2-5; d_call: TRBD1; cdr3_nt: TGTGCCAGCAGTCCGGGACAGGGGCACCAAGAGACCCAGTACTTC; cdr3_aa: CASSPGQGHQETQYF
clone_size: -; v_call: TRBV5-1; j_call: TRBJ2-3; d_call: TRBD2; cdr3_nt: TGCGCCAGCAGCTTGGGAGTTCAGCGGGGGGCCACAGATACGCAGTATTTT; cdr3_aa: CASSLGVQRGATDTQYF
clone_size: few; v_call: TRBV4-3; j_call: TRBJ2-5; d_call: -; cdr3_nt: TGCGCCAGCAGCCAAGAGTCTGCCGACCGAGTGACCCAGTACTTC; cdr3_aa: CASSQESADRVTQYF
clone_size: -; v_call: TRBV20-1; j_call: TRBJ2-1; d_call: -; cdr3_nt: TGCAGTGCTAGGGTCGCTAGGTCGGGGAGCAATGAGCAGTTCTTC; cdr3_aa: CSARVARSGSNEQFF
clone_size: -; v_call: TRBV19; j_call: TRBJ2-5; d_call: -; cdr3_nt: TGTGCCACCCGGGGCGGGGAGACCCAGTACTTC; cdr3_aa: CATRGGETQYF
clone_size: -; v_call: TRBV5-5; j_call: TRBJ2-3; d_call: -; cdr3_nt: TGTGCCAGCAGCTTACTAGTTGGTCGCACAGATACGCAGTATTTT; cdr3_aa: CASSLLVGRTDTQYF
clone_size: few; v_call: TRBV6-1; j_call: TRBJ2-1; d_call: TRBD2; cdr3_nt: TGTGCCAGCACCTCGAGGTTGCCTAGCGGGGGCTACAATGAGCAGTTCTTC; cdr3_aa: CASTSRLPSGGYNEQFF
clone_size: -; v_call: TRBV28; j_call: TRBJ2-3; d_call: -; cdr3_nt: TGTGCCAGCAGTAACGCAGGGATCCACCATTCTAGCACAGATACGCAGTATTTT; cdr3_aa: CASSNAGIHHSSTDTQYF
clone_size: few; v_call: TRBV12-3/TRBV12-4; j_call: TRBJ2-7; d_call: -; cdr3_nt: TGTGCCAGCAGTTTTCGACGGCTGTCCTACGAGCAGTACTTC; cdr3_aa: CASSFRRLSYEQYF
clone_size: many; v_call: TRBV4-3; j_call: TRBJ1-6; d_call: -; cdr3_nt: TGCGCCAGCAGCCAAGATCTAAGGTCACCCCTCCACTTT; cdr3_aa: CASSQDLRSPLHF
clone_size: few; v_call: TRBV15; j_call: TRBJ2-5; d_call: -; cdr3_nt: TGTGCCACCAGCAGAGAGACTAGAGGGGAAGAGACCCAGTACTTC; cdr3_aa: CATSRETRGEETQYF
clone_size: -; v_call: TRBV20-1; j_call: TRBJ1-1; d_call: -; cdr3_nt: TGCAGTGCTAGGGCCATTCGCAGCACTGAAGCTTTCTTT; cdr3_aa: CSARAIRSTEAFF
clone_size: -; v_call: TRBV27; j_call: TRBJ1-5; d_call: -; cdr3_nt: TGTGCCAGCAGTTCTTACAGGGCAACCCAGCCCCAGCATTTT; cdr3_aa: CASSSYRATQPQHF
clone_size: few; v_call: TRBV3-1; j_call: TRBJ2-7; d_call: -; cdr3_nt: TGTGCCAGCAGCCAAGATAGACTACCGAGCTCCTACGAGCAGTACTTC; cdr3_aa: CASSQDRLPSSYEQYF
clone_size: -; v_call: TRBV6-4; j_call: TRBJ2-2; d_call: TRBD1; cdr3_nt: TGTGCCAGCAGTCCAGGGACAGGGGTCACCACCGGGGAGCTGTTTTTT; cdr3_aa: CASSPGTGVTTGELFF
clone_size: few; v_call: TRBV5-1; j_call: TRBJ2-3; d_call: -; cdr3_nt: TGCGCCAGCAGCCTGGACAGATCTAGCACAGATACGCAGTATTTT; cdr3_aa: CASSLDRSSTDTQYF
clone_size: -; v_call: TRBV5-1; j_call: TRBJ2-1; d_call: -; cdr3_nt: TGCGCCAGCAGCTTGGAAAGATATGAGCACAATGAGCAGTTCTTC; cdr3_aa: CASSLERYEHNEQFF
clone_size: -; v_call: TRBV10-3; j_call: TRBJ2-1; d_call: TRBD2; cdr3_nt: TGTGCCATCAGTGGTCTAGCGGGGGGCTACAATGAGCAGTTCTTC; cdr3_aa: CAISGLAGGYNEQFF
clone_size: few; v_call: TRBV20-1; j_call: TRBJ1-6; d_call: -; cdr3_nt: TGCAGTGCTAGAGATCTTGGGGGAAAGGAATCACCCCTCCACTTT; cdr3_aa: CSARDLGGKESPLHF
clone_size: many; v_call: TRBV5-1; j_call: TRBJ2-5; d_call: -; cdr3_nt: TGCGCCAGCAGCTCCGTAGAGACCCAGTACTTC; cdr3_aa: CASSSVETQYF